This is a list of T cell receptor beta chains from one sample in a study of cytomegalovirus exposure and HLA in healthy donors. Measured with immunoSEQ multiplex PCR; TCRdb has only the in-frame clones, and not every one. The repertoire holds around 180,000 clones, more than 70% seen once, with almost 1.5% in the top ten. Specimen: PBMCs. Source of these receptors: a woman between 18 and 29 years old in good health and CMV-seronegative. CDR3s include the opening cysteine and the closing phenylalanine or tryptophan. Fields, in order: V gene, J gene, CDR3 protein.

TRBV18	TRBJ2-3	CASSPAGARTDTQYF
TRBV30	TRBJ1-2	CAWSVSNRAVYTF
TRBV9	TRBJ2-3	CASSVVSESTDTQYF
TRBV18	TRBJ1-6	CASSRTDSLLSYNSPLHF
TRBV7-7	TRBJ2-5	CASISRETQYF
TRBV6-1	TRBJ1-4	CASLFSTNEKLFF
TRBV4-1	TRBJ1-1	CASSQDWGGRVSAFF
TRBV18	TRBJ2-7	CASSLDRDSGLVEYF
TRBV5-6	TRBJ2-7	CASSLARERYYEQYF
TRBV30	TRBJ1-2	CAWRPQGVYGYTF
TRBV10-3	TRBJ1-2	CATGQGADYGYTF
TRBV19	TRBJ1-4	CASSFTGGNEKLFF
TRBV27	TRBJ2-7	CASSFQGFEQYF
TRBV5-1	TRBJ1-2	CASSSGGANSGYTF
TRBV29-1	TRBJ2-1	CSVEDRNEQFF